The 10 T cell receptor beta chains reported below all come from one sample, sequenced in a study of OX40 agonist ivuxolimab in advanced cancers. Libraries were prepared through the immunoSEQ multiplex PCR assay. Here the immuneACCESS table is served through TCRdb, limited to in-frame sequences with V and J called. Missing clones are a known gap in these copies; in checked studies unresolved V genes cover under half, and the rest lacks a known reason. The sample includes some 64,000 clones, with about 89% observed a single time. The top ten clonotypes cover less than 6% of the sample. Sample: CD4+ or CD8+ T cells sorted from blood, taken in a trial of the OX40 agonist ivuxolimab. All receptors come from an adult with an advanced solid tumor such as melanoma, head and neck, liver or kidney cancer.

J is TRBJ2-7 and V is TRBV10-1; 9 bases agree with TRBD2. Germline V gene data show CDR1 as WNHNN and CDR2 as SYGVQD (reference sequence). V trimming: 0 bases; J trimming: 7 bases; junction bases outside the gene matches: 7. This CDR3 comprises 15 residues. The CDR3 sequence: CASSESSSGTREQYF. CDR3 bases: TGCGCCAGCAGTGAGTCGTCTAGCGGGACTCGGGAGCAGTACTTC.

This chain uses TRBV10-2 with TRBJ2-7, with D possibly being TRBD2 (5 bases). V was shortened by 4 bases and J by 5 bases, with 12 bases between the two germline ends. Germline loops: CDR1 WSHSY, CDR2 SAAADI. The CDR3 is 13 amino acids. For the CDR3, the DNA is TGCGCCAGCAGTGCATCGGGGTTCCACGAGCAGTACTTC. Encoded protein: CASSASGFHEQYF.

The CDR3 nucleotides read TGCGCCAGCAGCTGGGGGATGGGTATCAATGAGCAGTTCTTC. Translating gives CASSWGMGINEQFF. This sequence joins TRBV5-1 and TRBJ2-1, with D tentatively TRBD1 or TRBD2 (5 bases each). V dropped 3 bases and J dropped 6 bases, with 13 bases sitting between them. The CDR3 length is 14 residues. Germline V gene sequence: CDR1 SGHRS, CDR2 YFSETQ.

The chain joins TRBV30 to TRBJ2-5; 10 bases fit TRBD2. Losses at the gene ends were 5 bases for V and 2 bases for J; bases not matched to a gene: 11. This CDR3 spans 16 amino acids. Germline V gene data show CDR1 as GTSNPN and CDR2 as SVGIG (reference sequence). The DNA of the CDR3 is TGTGCCTGGGGCCCCGGGACTAGCGTCTCACAAGAGACCCAGTACTTC. This translates into CAWGPGTSVSQETQYF.

This chain uses TRBV28 with TRBJ1-3; TRBD1 is a possible D gene (5 bases). This CDR3 comprises 17 residues. Germline CDR1 is MDHEN and CDR2 is SYDVKM. With 7 bases removed from V and 0 bases from J, the gap between germline ends came to 19 bases. For the CDR3, the DNA is TGTGCCAGCACCCGCCCGGCAGGGCAACTCTCTGGAAACACCATATATTTT. It translates to CASTRPAGQLSGNTIYF.

This chain uses TRBV27 with TRBJ2-3, with D possibly being TRBD2 (6 bases). V dropped 6 bases and J dropped 4 bases, with 20 bases sitting between them. The CDR3 sequence is 16 residues long. The germline V gene has CDR1 MNHEY and CDR2 SMNVEV (reference sequence). CDR3 sequence: CASRLGWGETADTQYF. The CDR3 DNA is TGTGCCAGCAGGTTGGGCTGGGGGGAAACTGCAGATACGCAGTATTTT.

The CDR3 DNA follows: TGTGCCAGCTCAGCGATCCGTCGTGAAAAACTGTTTTTT. Its translation: CASSAIRREKLFF. The rearrangement links TRBV18 to TRBJ1-4; D gene unclear. CDR3 size: 13 residues. Trimming stripped 5 bases from V and 7 bases from J, with 11 bases between. Germline V gene data show CDR1 as KGHSH and CDR2 as LQKENI.

The chain links TRBV7-3 to TRBJ2-2; TRBD2 might be the D (5 bases). V was pared by 4 bases and J by 6 bases, with 6 bases between. Germline loops: CDR1 SGHTA, CDR2 FQGTGA. The CDR3 sequence is 12 residues long. The CDR3 region has the DNA TGTGCCAGCAGCTCTAGCCCCGGGGAGCTGTTTTTT. Amino acid sequence: CASSSSPGELFF.

This clone has just a few counts. This rearrangement joins TRBV2 to TRBJ2-7; D is undetermined. Between the trimmed V and J ends, which lost 6 bases and 2 bases, there was a span of 17 bases. The germline CDR1 and CDR2 sequences are SNHLY and FYNNEI. The CDR3 is 15 amino acids. This CDR3 reads CASRDVVSTPYEQYF. CDR3 nucleotides: TGTGCCAGCAGAGACGTGGTTTCTACCCCCTACGAGCAGTACTTC.

The CDR3 here is CASSKGQGDQPQHF. CDR3 nucleotides: TGTGCCAGCAGTAAAGGACAGGGGGATCAGCCCCAGCATTTT. This sequence joins TRBV2 and TRBJ1-5; 10 bases are shared with TRBD1. From germline, CDR1 is SNHLY and CDR2 FYNNEI. After removal of 5 bases from V and 5 bases from J, the junction contained 3 bases not matched to a gene. CDR3 size: 14 residues.